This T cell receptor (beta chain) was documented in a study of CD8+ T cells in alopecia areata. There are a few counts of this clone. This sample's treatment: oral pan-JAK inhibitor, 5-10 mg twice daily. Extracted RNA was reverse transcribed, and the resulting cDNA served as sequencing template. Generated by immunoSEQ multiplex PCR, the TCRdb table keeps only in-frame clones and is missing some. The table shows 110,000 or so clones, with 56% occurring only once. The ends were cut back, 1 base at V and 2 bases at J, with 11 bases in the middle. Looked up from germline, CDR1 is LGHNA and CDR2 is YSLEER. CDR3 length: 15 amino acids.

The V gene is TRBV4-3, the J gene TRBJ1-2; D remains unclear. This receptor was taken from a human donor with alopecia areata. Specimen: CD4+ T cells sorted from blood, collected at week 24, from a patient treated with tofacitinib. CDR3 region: CASSQVVGVNYGYTF. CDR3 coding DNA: TGCGCCAGCAGCCAAGTAGTGGGCGTCAACTATGGCTACACCTTC.